This TCR beta chain was sequenced during a study of radiation and T cells in renal cell carcinoma. Study outcomes and limitations: In blood, top tumor clones expanded by 2 weeks, shrinking by 4.

Of note for this clone: Its specificity is not known.

Sample time point: blood 2 weeks post-SBRT. The sample's treatment: 15 Gy SBRT to primary tumor, nephrectomy 4 weeks later. Radiation-treated patients gave blood at baseline, week 2 and week 4. Germline CDR1 MNHNS, CDR2 SASEGT. The CDR3 runs 13 residues. Trimming pared 8 bases from V and 3 bases from J, leaving 14 bases between. Some clones are missing from TCRdb's copy, which holds only in-frame ones; the method was immunoSEQ multiplex PCR. The data show roughly 150,000 clones, about 91% seen once. The starting material was blood, obtained from a patient whose treatment included radiotherapy and nephrectomy. This receptor was obtained from a woman between 50 and 59 years old with renal cell carcinoma. This rearrangement joins TRBV6-1 to TRBJ2-7; D is undetermined. CDR3 protein: CASSRLANYEQYF. The CDR3 DNA is TGTGCCAGCTCCCGACTGGCCAACTACGAGCAGTACTTC.